The next 2 T cell receptor beta chains were all read from a single sample in a study of metastatic and nonmetastatic thyroid tumors. TCRdb reanalyzed the PCR reads with MiXCR. Of more than 8,500 clones in the sample, 10% to 11% were seen once. Thyroid surgery took place with no prior treatment in any patient. Sequencing was carried out using tumor tissue. These receptors originate from a female donor with papillary thyroid cancer or a benign thyroid nodule (not recorded which). Some clones in this sample may be carry-over from other donors' samples.

This clone is deemed medium-sized. The chain has TRBV2 and TRBJ2-5, with TRBD2 as a possible D gene (6 bases). The V end was cut by 2 bases, the J end by 2 bases, with 12 bases between. The CDR3 is made up of 15 amino acids. Germline V gene lookup returns CDR1 SNHLY and CDR2 FYNNEI. CDR3 nucleotide sequence: TGTGCCAGCAGTGAACGGGGGACGAATCAAGAGACCCAGTACTTC. This sequence encodes CASSERGTNQETQYF.

This clone was found many times. No conserved phenylalanine or tryptophan is present at the end of the CDR3, so a read error is the likely explanation. The V call is TRBV12-3 or TRBV12-4, the J call TRBJ2-1; unclear D gene. This CDR3 is built from 14 residues. CDR3 sequence (DNA): TGTGCCAGCAGTTTATCCGGCAATTACAATGGGCAGTTCCTC. This encodes CASSLSGNYNGQFL.